This T cell receptor beta chain came from a study of blood T cell repertoires in COVID-19. The assay was immunoSEQ multiplex PCR, and TCRdb's table has in-frame clones only and misses some. The sample has over 120,000 clones; around 84% are singletons. Germline values: CDR1 SGHNT, CDR2 YENEEA. Trimming removed 2 bases from V and 5 bases from J; junction bases left unmatched: 11. This CDR3 comprises 17 residues. The TCR originated in a man in his fifties or sixties with active or convalescent COVID-19. Sequenced material: peripheral blood. This rearrangement joins TRBV11-3 to TRBJ1-4, with 7 bases that match TRBD1. The CDR3 sequence is CASSLLGEGAKNEKLFF. CDR3 sequence (DNA): TGTGCCAGCAGCTTATTGGGAGAGGGGGCGAAGAATGAAAAACTGTTTTTT.